The following is a TCR beta chain sequence with its context. The sample originates from a study of blood T cell repertoires in COVID-19. Study as a whole: The origin of the acute and convalescent COVID-19 samples was the United States, Italy and Spain. The cDNA or gDNA used as material had been derived from T cells, B-cell-depleted T cells, or PBMCs.

The germline V gene has CDR1 MNHNS and CDR2 SASEGT. The CDR3 extends over 15 amino acids. V dropped 3 bases and J dropped 9; count of bases not matched to a gene: 8. Original data processing: Researchers report that nucleated cell counts were estimated from reference gene primer amplification. Profiled with immunoSEQ multiplex PCR; TCRdb holds only in-frame clones, not every one. From that table come the V and J calls and clone size; the DNA was used to work out D and trimming. The sample lists approximately 220,000 clones; approximately 84% were seen once. Specimen: peripheral blood. This TCR derives from a woman older than 75 with acute or convalescent COVID-19. This chain uses TRBV6-1 with TRBJ1-6; the match to TRBD1 covers 7 bases. The CDR3 loop is CASSERGQPISPLHF. In nucleotides, the CDR3 is TGTGCCAGCAGTGAGAGGGGACAGCCGATTTCACCCCTCCACTTT.